Detailed here is one T cell receptor (beta chain). The data belong to a study of PD-1 blockade in classical Hodgkin lymphoma. The V end lost 4 bases, the J end lost 0 bases, and 16 bases lay between the germline ends. This CDR3 region has 16 residues. Per the germline V gene, CDR1 is SGDLS and CDR2 is YYNGEE. Every patient had relapsed following autologous stem cell transplantation, and cohorts differed in brentuximab vedotin exposure. Sequenced by immunoSEQ multiplex PCR; TCRdb stores in-frame clones only, minus some. The sample holds under 95,000 clones, 85% to 95% seen once. This sample comprised peripheral blood mononuclear cells (PBMCs), obtained at baseline. The chain combines TRBV9 with TRBJ1-2; D remains ambiguous. This clonotype was sampled from a human donor with classical Hodgkin lymphoma. The CDR3 here is CASSHPAGRTNYGYTF. Written as DNA, the CDR3 is TGTGCCAGCAGCCACCCGGCGGGCCGCACTAACTATGGCTACACCTTC.